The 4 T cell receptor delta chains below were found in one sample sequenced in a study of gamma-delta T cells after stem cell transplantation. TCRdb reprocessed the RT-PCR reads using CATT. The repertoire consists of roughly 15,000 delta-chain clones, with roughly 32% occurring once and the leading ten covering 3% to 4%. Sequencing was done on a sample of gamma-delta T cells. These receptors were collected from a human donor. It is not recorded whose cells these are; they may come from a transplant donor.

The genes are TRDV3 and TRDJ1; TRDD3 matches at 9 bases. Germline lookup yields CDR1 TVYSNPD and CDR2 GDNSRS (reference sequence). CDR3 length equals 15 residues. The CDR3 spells CALRGIQAYTDKLIF. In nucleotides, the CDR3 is TGTGCTCTGAGGGGGATACAGGCGTACACCGATAAACTCATCTTT.

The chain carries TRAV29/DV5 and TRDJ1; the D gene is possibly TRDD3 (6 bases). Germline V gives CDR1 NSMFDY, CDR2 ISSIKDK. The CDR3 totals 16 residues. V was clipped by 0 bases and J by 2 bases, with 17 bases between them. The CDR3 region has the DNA TGTGCAGCAAGCGATCGATACGTGCGGGATACCGATAAACTCATCTTT. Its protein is CAASDRYVRDTDKLIF.

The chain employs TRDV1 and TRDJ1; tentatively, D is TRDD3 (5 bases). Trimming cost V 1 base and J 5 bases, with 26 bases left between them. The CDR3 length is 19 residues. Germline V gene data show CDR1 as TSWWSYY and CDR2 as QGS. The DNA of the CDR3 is TGTGCTCTTGGGGAACCCAAGTCGTGGGGAGTCCGCCTTTGGGATAAACTCATCTTT. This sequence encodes CALGEPKSWGVRLWDKLIF.

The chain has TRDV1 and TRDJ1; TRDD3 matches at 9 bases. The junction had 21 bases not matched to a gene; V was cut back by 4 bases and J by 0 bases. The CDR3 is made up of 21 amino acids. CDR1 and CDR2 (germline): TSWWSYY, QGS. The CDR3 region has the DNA TGTGCTCTTGGGGTCGCCCCTCCTACTGTACTGGGGGAACAGTACACCGATAAACTCATCTTT. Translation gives CALGVAPPTVLGEQYTDKLIF.